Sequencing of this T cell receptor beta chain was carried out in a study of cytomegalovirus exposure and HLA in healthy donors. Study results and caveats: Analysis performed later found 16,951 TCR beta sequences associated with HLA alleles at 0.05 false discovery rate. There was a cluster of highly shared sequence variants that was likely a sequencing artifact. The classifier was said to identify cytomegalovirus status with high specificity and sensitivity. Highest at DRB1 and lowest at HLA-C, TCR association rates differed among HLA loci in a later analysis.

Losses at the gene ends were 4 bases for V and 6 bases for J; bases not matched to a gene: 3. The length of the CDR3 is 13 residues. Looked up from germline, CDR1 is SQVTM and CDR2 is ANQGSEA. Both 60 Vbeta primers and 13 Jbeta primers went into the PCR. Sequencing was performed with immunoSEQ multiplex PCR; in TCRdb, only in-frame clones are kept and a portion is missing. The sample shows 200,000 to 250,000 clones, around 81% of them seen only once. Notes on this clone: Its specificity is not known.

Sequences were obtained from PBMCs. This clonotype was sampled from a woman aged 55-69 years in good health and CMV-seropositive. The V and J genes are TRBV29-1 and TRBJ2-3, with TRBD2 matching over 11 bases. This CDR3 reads CSVGLAGRDTQYF. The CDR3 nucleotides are TGCAGCGTTGGACTAGCGGGAAGGGATACGCAGTATTTT.